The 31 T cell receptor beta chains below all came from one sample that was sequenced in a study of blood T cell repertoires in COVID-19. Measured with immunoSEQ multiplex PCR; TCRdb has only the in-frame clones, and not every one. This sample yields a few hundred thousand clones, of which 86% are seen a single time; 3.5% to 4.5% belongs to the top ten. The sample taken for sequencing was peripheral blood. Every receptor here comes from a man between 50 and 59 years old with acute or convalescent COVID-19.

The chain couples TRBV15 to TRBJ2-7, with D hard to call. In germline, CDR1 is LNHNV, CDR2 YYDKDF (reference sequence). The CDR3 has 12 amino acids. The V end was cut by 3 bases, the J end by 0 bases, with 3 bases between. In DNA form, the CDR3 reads TGTGCCACCAGCAGGAGCTCCTACGAGCAGTACTTC. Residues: CATSRSSYEQYF.

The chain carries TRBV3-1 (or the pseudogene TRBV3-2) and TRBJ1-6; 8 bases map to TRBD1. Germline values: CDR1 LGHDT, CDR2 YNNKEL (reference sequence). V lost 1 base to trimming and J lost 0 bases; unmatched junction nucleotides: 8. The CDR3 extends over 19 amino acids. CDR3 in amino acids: CASSQGGQVLSSYNSPLHF. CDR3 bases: TGTGCCAGCAGCCAAGGGGGACAGGTCCTGAGCTCCTATAATTCACCCCTCCACTTT.

This CDR3 is CASSLRENQPQHF. In DNA form, the CDR3 reads TGTGCCAGCAGCTTACGGGAAAATCAGCCCCAGCATTTT. This chain uses TRBV7-6 with TRBJ1-5, with no clear D. V was cut by 2 bases and J by 4 bases, with 6 bases left in between. CDR3 length equals 13 residues. The germline V gene encodes CDR1 SGHVS and CDR2 FNYEAQ. Full variable domain (rest looked up from reference TRBV7-6 and TRBJ1-5): GAGVSQSPRYKVTKRGQDVALRCDPISGHVSLYWYRQALGQGPEFLTYFNYEAQQDKSGLPNDRFSAERPEGSISTLTIQRTEQRDSAMYRCASSLRENQPQHFGDGTRLSIL.

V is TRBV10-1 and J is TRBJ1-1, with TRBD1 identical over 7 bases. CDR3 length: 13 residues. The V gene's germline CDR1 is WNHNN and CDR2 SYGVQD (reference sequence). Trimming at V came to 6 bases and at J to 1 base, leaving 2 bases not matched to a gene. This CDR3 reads CASSRTGNTEAFF. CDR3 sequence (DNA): TGCGCCAGCAGCCGGACAGGGAACACTGAAGCTTTCTTT.

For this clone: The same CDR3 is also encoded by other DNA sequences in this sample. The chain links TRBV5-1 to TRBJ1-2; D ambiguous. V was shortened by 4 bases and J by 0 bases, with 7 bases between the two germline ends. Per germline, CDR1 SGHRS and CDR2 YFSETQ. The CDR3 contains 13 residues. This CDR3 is CASSQDSNYGYTF. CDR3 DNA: TGCGCCAGCAGCCAGGACTCTAACTATGGCTACACCTTC.

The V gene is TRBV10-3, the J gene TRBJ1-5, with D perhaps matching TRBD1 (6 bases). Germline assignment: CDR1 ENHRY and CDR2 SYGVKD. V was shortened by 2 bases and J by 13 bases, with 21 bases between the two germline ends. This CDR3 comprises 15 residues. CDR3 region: CAISEGGQSNRPQHF. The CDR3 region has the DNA TGTGCCATCAGTGAGGGCGGACAGTCAAATAGGCCTCAGCATTTT.

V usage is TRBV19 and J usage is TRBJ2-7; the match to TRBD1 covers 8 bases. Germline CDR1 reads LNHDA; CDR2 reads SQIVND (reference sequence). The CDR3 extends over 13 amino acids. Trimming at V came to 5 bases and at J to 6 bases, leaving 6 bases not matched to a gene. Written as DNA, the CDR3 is TGTGCCAGTAGTCCTAATACAGGGGGCGAGCAGTACTTC. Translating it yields CASSPNTGGEQYF. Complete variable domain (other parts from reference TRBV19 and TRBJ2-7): DGGITQSPKYLFRKEGQNVTLSCEQNLNHDAMYWYRQDPGQGLRLIYYSQIVNDFQKGDIAEGYSVSREKKESFPLTVTSAQKNPTAFYLCASSPNTGGEQYFGPGTRLTVT.

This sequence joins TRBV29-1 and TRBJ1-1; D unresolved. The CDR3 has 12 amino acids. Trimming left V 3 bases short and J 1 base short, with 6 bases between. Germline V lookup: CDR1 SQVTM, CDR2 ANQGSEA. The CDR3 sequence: CSVDSKNTEAFF. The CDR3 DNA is TGCAGCGTTGATAGCAAGAACACTGAAGCTTTCTTT.

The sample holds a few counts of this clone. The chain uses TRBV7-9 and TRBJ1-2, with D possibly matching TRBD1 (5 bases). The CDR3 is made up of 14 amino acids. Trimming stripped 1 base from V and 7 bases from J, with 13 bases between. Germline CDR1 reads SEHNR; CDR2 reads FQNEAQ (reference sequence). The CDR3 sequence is CASSLVRTLVGYTF. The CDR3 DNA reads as TGTGCCAGCAGCTTAGTCCGGACACTGGTTGGCTACACCTTC.

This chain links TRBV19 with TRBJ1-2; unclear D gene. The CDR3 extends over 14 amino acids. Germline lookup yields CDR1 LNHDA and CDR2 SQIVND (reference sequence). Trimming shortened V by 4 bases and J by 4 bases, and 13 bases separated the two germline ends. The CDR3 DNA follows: TGTGCCAGTAGTACGACACCCGACCCCTATGGCTACACCTTC. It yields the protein CASSTTPDPYGYTF.

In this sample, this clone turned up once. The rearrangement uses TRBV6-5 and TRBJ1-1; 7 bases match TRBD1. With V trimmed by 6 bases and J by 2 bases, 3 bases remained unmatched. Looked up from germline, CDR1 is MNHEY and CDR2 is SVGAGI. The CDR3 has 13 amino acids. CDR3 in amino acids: CASSRTGNTEAFF. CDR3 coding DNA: TGTGCCAGCAGCCGGACAGGCAACACTGAAGCTTTCTTT.

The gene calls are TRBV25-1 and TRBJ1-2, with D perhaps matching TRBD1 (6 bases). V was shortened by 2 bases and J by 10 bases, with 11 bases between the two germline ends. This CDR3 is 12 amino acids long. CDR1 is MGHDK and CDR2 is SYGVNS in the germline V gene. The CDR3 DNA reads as TGTGCCAGCAGTGAACGGTGGGACAACTACACCTTC. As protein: CASSERWDNYTF.

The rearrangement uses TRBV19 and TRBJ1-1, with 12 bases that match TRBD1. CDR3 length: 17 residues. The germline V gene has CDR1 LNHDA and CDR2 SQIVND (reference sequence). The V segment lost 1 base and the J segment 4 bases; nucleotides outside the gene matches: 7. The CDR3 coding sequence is TGTGCCAGTAGTATAGGGGACAGGGGGCTTGGGGGCACTGAAGCTTTCTTT. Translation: CASSIGDRGLGGTEAFF.

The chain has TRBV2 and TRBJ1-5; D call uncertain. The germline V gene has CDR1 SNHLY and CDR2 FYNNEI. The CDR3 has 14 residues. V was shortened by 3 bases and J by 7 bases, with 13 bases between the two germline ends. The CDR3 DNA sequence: TGTGCCAGCAGTGAGGGGAACTCGGGGCAGCCCCAGCATTTT. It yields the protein CASSEGNSGQPQHF.

CDR3 sequence: CASSSQVGNTEAFF. In DNA form, the CDR3 reads TGTGCCAGCAGTTCGCAGGTGGGGAACACTGAAGCTTTCTTT. This chain connects TRBV6-5 to TRBJ1-1; D is undetermined. CDR3 length equals 14 residues. Germline CDR1 and CDR2: MNHEY and SVGAGI. The germline V and J ends were trimmed by 4 bases and 1 base, with 10 bases remaining between them.

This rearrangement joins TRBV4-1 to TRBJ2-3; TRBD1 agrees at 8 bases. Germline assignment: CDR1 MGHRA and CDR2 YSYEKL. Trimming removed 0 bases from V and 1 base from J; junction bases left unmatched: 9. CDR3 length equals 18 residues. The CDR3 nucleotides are TGCGCCAGCAGCCAAGAATGGGGGACAGGTACAGGCACAGATACGCAGTATTTT. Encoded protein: CASSQEWGTGTGTDTQYF.

CDR3 bases: TGCGCCAGCAGCCCTCCTGGGTCCAGCGGGGGGGGTACGCAGTATTTT. Its protein is CASSPPGSSGGGTQYF. The rearrangement uses TRBV5-1 and TRBJ2-3, with 10 bases aligning to TRBD2. Germline V gene lookup returns CDR1 SGHRS and CDR2 YFSETQ. There are 16 residues in the CDR3. J gave up 8 bases and V 4 bases, and 13 bases lay outside the gene matches. Based on the CDR3 plus reference TRBV5-1 and TRBJ2-3, the full variable domain is KAGVTQTPRYLIKTRGQQVTLSCSPISGHRSVSWYQQTPGQGLQFLFEYFSETQRNKGNFPGRFSGRQFSNSRSEMNVSTLELGDSALYLCASSPPGSSGGGTQYFGPGTRLTVL.

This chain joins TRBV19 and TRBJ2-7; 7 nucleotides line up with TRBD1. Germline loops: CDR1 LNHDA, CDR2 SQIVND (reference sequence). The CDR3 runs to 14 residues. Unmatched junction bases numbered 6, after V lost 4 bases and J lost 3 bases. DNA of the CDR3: TGTGCCAGTAGTAAGCGACAGGGAAGCTACGAGCAGTACTTC. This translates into CASSKRQGSYEQYF.

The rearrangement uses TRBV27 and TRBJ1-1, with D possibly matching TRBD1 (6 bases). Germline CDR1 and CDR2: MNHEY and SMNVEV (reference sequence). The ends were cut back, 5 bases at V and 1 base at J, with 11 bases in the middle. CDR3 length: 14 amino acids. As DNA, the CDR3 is TGTGCCAGCAGTGGTTTGACAGGGAACACTGAAGCTTTCTTT. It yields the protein CASSGLTGNTEAFF.

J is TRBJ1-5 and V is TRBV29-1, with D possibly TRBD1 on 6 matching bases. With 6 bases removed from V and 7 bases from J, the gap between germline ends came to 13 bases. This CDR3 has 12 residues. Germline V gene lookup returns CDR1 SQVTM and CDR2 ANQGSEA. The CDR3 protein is CSVKEQGQPQHF. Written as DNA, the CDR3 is TGCAGCGTGAAGGAACAGGGACAGCCCCAGCATTTT.

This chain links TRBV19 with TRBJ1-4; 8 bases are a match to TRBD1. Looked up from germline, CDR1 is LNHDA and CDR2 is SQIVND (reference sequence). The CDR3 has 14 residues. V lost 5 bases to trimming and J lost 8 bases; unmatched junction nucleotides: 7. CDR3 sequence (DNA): TGTGCCAGTAGTCACGGACAGGGCTGGGAAAAACTGTTTTTT. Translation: CASSHGQGWEKLFF.

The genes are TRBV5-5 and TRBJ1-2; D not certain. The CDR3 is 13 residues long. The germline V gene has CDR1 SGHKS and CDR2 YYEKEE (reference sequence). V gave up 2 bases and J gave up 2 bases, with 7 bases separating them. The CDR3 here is CASSLNLNYGYTF. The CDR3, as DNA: TGTGCCAGCAGCTTAAACCTAAACTATGGCTACACCTTC.

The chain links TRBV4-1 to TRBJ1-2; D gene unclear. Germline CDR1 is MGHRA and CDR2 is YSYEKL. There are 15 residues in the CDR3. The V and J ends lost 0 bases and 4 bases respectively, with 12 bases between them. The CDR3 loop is CASSQEREVGYGYTF. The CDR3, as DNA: TGCGCCAGCAGCCAAGAACGGGAAGTTGGCTATGGCTACACCTTC.

CDR3 loop: CASRPGHDQPQHF. Here the CDR3 DNA reads TGTGCCAGCAGGCCAGGTCACGATCAGCCCCAGCATTTT. The V call is TRBV2, the J call TRBJ1-5; D gene unclear. The CDR3 contains 13 residues. Germline values: CDR1 SNHLY, CDR2 FYNNEI. Trimming removed 6 bases at V and 5 bases at J, with 11 bases between.

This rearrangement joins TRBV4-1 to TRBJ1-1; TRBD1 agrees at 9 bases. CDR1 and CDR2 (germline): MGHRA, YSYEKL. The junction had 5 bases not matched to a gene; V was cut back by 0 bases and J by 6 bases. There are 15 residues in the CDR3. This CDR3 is CASSQDGTGFAEAFF. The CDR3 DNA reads TGCGCCAGCAGCCAAGATGGGACAGGGTTTGCTGAAGCTTTCTTT.

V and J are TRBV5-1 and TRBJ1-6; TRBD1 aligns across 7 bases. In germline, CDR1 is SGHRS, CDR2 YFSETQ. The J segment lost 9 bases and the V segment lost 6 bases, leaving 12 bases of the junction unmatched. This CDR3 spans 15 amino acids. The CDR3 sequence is CASTPLSRGSSPLHF. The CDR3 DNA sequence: TGCGCCAGCACTCCCTTGAGCAGGGGGTCTTCACCCCTCCACTTT.

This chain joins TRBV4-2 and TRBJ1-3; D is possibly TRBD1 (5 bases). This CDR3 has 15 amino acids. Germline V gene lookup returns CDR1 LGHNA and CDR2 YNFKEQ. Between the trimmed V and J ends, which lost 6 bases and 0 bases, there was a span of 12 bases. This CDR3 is CASRDTALSGNTIYF. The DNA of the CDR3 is TGTGCCAGCAGGGACACCGCGCTCTCTGGAAACACCATATATTTT.

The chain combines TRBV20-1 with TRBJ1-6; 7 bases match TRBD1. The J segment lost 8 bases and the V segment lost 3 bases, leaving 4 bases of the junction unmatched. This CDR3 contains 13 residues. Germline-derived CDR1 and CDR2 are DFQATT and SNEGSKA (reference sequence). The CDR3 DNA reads TGCAGTGCTAGTAGGGACAGCTATTCACCCCTCCACTTT. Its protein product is CSASRDSYSPLHF.

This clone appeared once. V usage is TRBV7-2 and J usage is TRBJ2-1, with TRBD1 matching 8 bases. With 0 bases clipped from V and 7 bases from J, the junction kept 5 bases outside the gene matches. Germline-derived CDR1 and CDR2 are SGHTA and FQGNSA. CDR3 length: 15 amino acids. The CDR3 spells CASSLAQGVGNEQFF. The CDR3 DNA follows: TGTGCCAGCAGCTTAGCACAGGGGGTAGGGAATGAGCAGTTCTTC.

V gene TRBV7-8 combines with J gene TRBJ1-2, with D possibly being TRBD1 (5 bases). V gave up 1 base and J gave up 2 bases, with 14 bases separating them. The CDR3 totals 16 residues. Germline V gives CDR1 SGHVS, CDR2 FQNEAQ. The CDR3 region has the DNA TGTGCCAGCAGCTTAGAAAGACGGCGGGGGAACTATGGCTACACCTTC. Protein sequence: CASSLERRRGNYGYTF.

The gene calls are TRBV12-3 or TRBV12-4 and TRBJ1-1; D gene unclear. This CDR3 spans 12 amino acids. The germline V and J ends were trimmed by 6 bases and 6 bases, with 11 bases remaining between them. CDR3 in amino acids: CASSLPFAEAFF. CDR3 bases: TGTGCCAGCAGCCTTCCGTTCGCTGAAGCTTTCTTT.